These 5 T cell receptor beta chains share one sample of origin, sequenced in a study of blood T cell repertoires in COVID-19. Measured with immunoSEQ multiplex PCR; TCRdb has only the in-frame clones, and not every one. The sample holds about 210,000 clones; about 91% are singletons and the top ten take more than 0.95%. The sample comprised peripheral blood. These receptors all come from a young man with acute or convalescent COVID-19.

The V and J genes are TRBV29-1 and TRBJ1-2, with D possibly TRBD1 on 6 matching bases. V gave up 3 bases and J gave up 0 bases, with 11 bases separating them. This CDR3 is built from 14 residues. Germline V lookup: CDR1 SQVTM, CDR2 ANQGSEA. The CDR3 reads CSVEGAPANYGYTF. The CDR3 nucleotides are TGCAGCGTTGAGGGGGCCCCAGCTAACTATGGCTACACCTTC.

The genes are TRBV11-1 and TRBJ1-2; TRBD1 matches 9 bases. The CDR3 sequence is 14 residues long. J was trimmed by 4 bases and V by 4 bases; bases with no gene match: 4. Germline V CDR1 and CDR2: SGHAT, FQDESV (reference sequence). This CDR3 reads CASSSRDRAYGYTF. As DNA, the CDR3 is TGTGCCAGCAGCTCCAGGGACAGGGCCTATGGCTACACCTTC. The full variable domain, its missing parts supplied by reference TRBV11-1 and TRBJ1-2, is EAEVAQSPRYKITEKSQAVAFWCDPISGHATLYWYRQILGQGPELLVQFQDESVVDDSQLPKDRFSAERLKGVDSTLKIQPAELGDSAMYLCASSSRDRAYGYTFGSGTRLTVV.

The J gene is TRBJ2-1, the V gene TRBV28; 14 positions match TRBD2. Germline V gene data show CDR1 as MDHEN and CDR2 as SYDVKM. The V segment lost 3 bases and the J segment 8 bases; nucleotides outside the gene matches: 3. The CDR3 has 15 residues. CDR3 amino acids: CASSFSGLAGDEQFF. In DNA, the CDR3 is TGTGCCAGCAGTTTCTCGGGACTAGCGGGAGATGAGCAGTTCTTC.

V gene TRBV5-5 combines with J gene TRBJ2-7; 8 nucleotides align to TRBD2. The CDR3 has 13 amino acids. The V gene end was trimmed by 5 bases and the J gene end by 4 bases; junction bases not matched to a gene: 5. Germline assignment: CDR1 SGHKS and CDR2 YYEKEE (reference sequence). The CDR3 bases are TGTGCCAGCAGGCCCCGGGAGGGGTACGAGCAGTACTTC. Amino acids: CASRPREGYEQYF.

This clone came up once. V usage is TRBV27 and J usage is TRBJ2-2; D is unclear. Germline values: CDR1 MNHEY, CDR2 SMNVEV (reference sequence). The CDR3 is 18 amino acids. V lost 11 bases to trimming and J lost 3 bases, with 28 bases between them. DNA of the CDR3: TGTGCCGGAACCGGTTTTTTACAACTTTTACTATACACCGGGGAGCTGTTTTTT. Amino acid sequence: CAGTGFLQLLLYTGELFF.